The rows below give T cell receptor beta chains drawn from one sample of a study of T cell responses to AZD1222 COVID-19 vaccine. The protocol was immunoSEQ multiplex PCR, while the TCRdb copy is restricted to in-frame clones and leaves out a portion. The sample records around 160,000 clones, around 90% being singletons. The sample in question was peripheral blood, obtained on day 0 of AZD1222 vaccination. Receptors originate from an adult in good health. CDR3s include the opening cysteine and the closing phenylalanine or tryptophan. A D gene is named only where the DNA matches it firmly.

v_call	d_call	j_call	cdr3_aa	cdr3_nt
TRBV11-2	-	TRBJ1-6	CASSPRDTLNSPLHF	TGTGCCAGCAGCCCCCGGGACACCCTAAATTCACCCCTCCACTTT
TRBV27	-	TRBJ2-5	CASSLLGFGLETQYF	TGTGCCAGCAGTTTATTGGGGTTCGGGTTAGAGACCCAGTACTTC
TRBV11-3	TRBD2	TRBJ2-7	CASSLGRDPGGEQYF	TGTGCCAGCAGCTTAGGGCGCGACCCGGGGGGCGAGCAGTACTTC
TRBV6-1	-	TRBJ1-5	CASSELGRQPQHF	TGTGCCAGCAGTGAACTGGGTCGGCAGCCCCAGCATTTT
TRBV3-1/TRBV3-2	TRBD2	TRBJ2-1	CASSTPGLAGLRNEQFF	TGTGCCAGCAGCACTCCGGGACTAGCGGGTCTTCGGAATGAGCAGTTCTTC
TRBV5-4	-	TRBJ1-2	CASSPSGLELNYGYTF	TGTGCCAGCAGCCCATCGGGCCTGGAGCTTAACTATGGCTACACCTTC
TRBV4-3	TRBD1	TRBJ2-5	CASSRGQGDQETQYF	TGCGCCAGCAGCCGAGGACAGGGAGACCAAGAGACCCAGTACTTC
TRBV5-1	-	TRBJ2-5	CASRRQDQETQYF	TGCGCCAGCAGACGACAGGACCAAGAGACCCAGTACTTC
TRBV29-1	TRBD1	TRBJ1-1	CSVRGGDTEAFF	TGCAGCGTCAGGGGGGGGGACACTGAAGCTTTCTTT
TRBV9	TRBD2	TRBJ2-3	CASSVGASGLTDTQYF	TGTGCCAGCAGCGTAGGGGCTAGCGGGCTCACAGATACGCAGTATTTT
TRBV6-5	-	TRBJ2-3	CALRPGLSTDTQYF	TGTGCCCTCAGGCCGGGACTGAGCACAGATACGCAGTATTTT
TRBV9	TRBD2	TRBJ2-3	CASSGLAGASDTQYF	TGTGCCAGCAGCGGACTAGCGGGGGCCTCAGATACGCAGTATTTT
TRBV18	TRBD2	TRBJ2-1	CASSPGLAGWSSYNEQFF	TGTGCCAGCTCCCCGGGGCTAGCGGGGTGGAGCTCCTACAATGAGCAGTTCTTC
TRBV7-2	-	TRBJ2-7	CASSFPGGEQYF	TGTGCCAGCAGCTTCCCGGGCGGCGAGCAGTACTTC
TRBV28	TRBD2	TRBJ2-7	CASEGGGGSSYEQYF	TGTGCCAGCGAGGGCGGGGGAGGCAGCTCCTACGAGCAGTACTTC
TRBV20-1	-	TRBJ2-1	CSASSLRSSYNEQFF	TGCAGTGCTAGTTCACTACGCAGCTCCTACAATGAGCAGTTCTTC